This T cell receptor beta chain is from a study of blood T cell repertoires in COVID-19. Study at large: Acute and convalescent COVID-19 specimens originated in the United States, Italy and Spain. Nucleic acid was either cDNA or gDNA, and it came from T cells, B-cell-depleted T cells, or PBMCs.

Germline trimming cut 9 bases from V and 3 bases from J; bases unmatched to any gene: 5. CDR1 LNHDA and CDR2 SQIVND come from the germline V gene (reference sequence). CDR3 size: 13 residues. In the original workflow: The authors estimated nucleated cell counts from reference gene primer amplification. This table comes from immunoSEQ multiplex PCR, and its TCRdb copy is limited to in-frame clones, with some not included. V and J calls and clone size come straight from that table; D and trimming were deduced from the DNA. This table holds some 52,000 clones, about nine tenths found once. V usage is TRBV19 and J usage is TRBJ1-5; TRBD1 matches at 7 bases. The TCR comes from a human donor in a cohort sampled during active COVID-19. The sequencing sample was made of peripheral blood. CDR3 nucleotide sequence: TGTGCCAGCAAACAGGGGTTCAATCAGCCCCAGCATTTT. This gives the protein CASKQGFNQPQHF.